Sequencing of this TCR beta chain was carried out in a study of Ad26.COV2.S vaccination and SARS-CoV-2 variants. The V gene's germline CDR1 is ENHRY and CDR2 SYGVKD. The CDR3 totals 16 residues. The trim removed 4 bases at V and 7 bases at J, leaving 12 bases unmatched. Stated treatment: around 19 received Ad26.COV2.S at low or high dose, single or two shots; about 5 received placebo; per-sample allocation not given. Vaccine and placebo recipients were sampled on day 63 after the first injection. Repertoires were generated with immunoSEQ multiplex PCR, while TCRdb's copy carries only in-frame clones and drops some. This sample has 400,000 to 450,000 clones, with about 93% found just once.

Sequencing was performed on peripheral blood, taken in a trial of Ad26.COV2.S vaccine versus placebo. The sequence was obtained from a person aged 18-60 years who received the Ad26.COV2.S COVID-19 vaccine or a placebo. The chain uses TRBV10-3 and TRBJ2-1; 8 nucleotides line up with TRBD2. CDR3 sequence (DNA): TGTGCCATCAGTGGTGGGAGCGGGAGTCAGAGAAATGAGCAGTTCTTC. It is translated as CAISGGSGSQRNEQFF.